The 16 T cell receptor beta chains reported below all come from one sample, sequenced in a study of Graves' ophthalmopathy and Graves' hyperthyroidism (dated by TCRdb to the late 2010s). Sequencing was carried out with an Illumina HiSeq 2000. TCR beta CDR3 regions were amplified from RNA transcripts for repertoire sequencing. The first round of RT-PCR was done with HTBI primers and the Qiagen OneStep RT-PCR kit, and was followed by a second round of multiplex PCR, then size selection and purification. TCRdb reanalyzed the raw reads on its own, using fastp at Q25 for trimming and MiXCR for clone calling, and kept in-frame beta chains. One record per CDR3 amino acid sequence lists the most common genes and DNA. Here the sample has hundreds of thousands of distinct CDR3 sequences; under 50% occur a single time. Roughly 3.5% of the sample is in the top ten clones. Sequenced material: peripheral blood. Receptors were obtained from an adult man with Graves' ophthalmopathy.

For the CDR3, the DNA is TGCGCCAGCAGCCCCTCCGGACAGGGGACAACTAATGAAAAACTGTTTTTT. Amino acid sequence: CASSPSGQGTTNEKLFF. This chain connects TRBV5-1 to TRBJ1-4; 9 bases fit TRBD1. Germline V gene sequence: CDR1 SGHRS, CDR2 YFSETQ. V gave up 4 bases and J gave up 0 bases; unmatched junction bases: 7. This CDR3 has 17 amino acids. The full variable domain, completed using reference TRBV5-1 and TRBJ1-4, is KAGVTQTPRYLIKTRGQQVTLSCSPISGHRSVSWYQQTPGQGLQFLFEYFSETQRNKGNFPGRFSGRQFSNSRSEMNVSTLELGDSALYLCASSPSGQGTTNEKLFFGSGTQLSVL.

This clonotype was counted a single time. The chain combines TRBV7-2 with TRBJ2-7; D is perhaps TRBD2 (5 bases). The CDR3 runs 13 residues. Trimming pared 3 bases from V and 3 bases from J, leaving 9 bases between. From germline, CDR1 is SGHTA and CDR2 FQGNSA. The CDR3: CASSFFAGYEQYF. Here the CDR3 DNA reads TGTGCCAGCAGCTTTTTCGCGGGCTACGAGCAGTACTTC.

This clonotype was found many times. This rearrangement joins TRBV2 to TRBJ1-5, with D maybe TRBD1 (6 bases). Germline V lookup: CDR1 SNHLY, CDR2 FYNNEI. Between the trimmed V and J ends, which lost 6 bases and 6 bases, there was a span of 15 bases. CDR3 length: 14 residues. The CDR3 is CASRVTGIGQPQHF. Here the CDR3 DNA reads TGTGCCAGCAGGGTTACAGGGATAGGTCAGCCCCAGCATTTT.

J is TRBJ1-6 and V is TRBV20-1, with D possibly TRBD1 on 6 matching bases. The germline V gene encodes CDR1 DFQATT and CDR2 SNEGSKA (reference sequence). CDR3 length: 13 residues. Between the trimmed V and J ends, which lost 5 bases and 5 bases, there was a span of 10 bases. This chain's CDR3 is CSARGADNSPLHF. The CDR3, as DNA: TGCAGTGCTCGGGGGGCGGATAATTCACCCCTCCACTTT.

Concerning this clonotype itself: No conserved phenylalanine or tryptophan ends this CDR3, so it is likely a read error. The rearrangement joins TRBV7-8 to TRBJ2-5; the match to TRBD2 covers 8 bases. The CDR3 spans 18 residues. From germline, CDR1 is SGHVS and CDR2 FQNEAQ. V lost 0 bases and J lost 3; bases outside the gene matches: 12. CDR3 loop: CASSLATGRVAGKETQYV. CDR3 nucleotides: TGTGCCAGCAGCTTAGCGACCGGGAGGGTAGCGGGGAAAGAGACCCAGTACGTC.

Concerning this clonotype itself: An end of the junction differs from the germline gene, which may be a read error. The chain uses TRBV2 and TRBJ2-6; the D gene could be TRBD1 or TRBD2 (5 bases each). Germline-derived CDR1 and CDR2 are SNHLY and FYNNEI. The CDR3 covers 18 residues. CDR3 protein: CATSAGRVHNSGANVLTF. The CDR3 DNA reads as TGTGCCACCAGTGCGGGCAGGGTCCACAACTCTGGGGCCAACGTCCTGACTTTC.

This clonotype has at least ten counts. The V call is TRBV10-3, the J call TRBJ1-5; 8 bases are shared with TRBD1. V was pared by 0 bases and J by 1 base, with 5 bases of the junction left unmatched. Per the germline V gene, CDR1 is ENHRY and CDR2 is SYGVKD. The CDR3 has 17 residues. CDR3 region: CAISESSGTGSNQPQHF. DNA for the CDR3: TGTGCCATCAGTGAGTCGTCCGGGACAGGCAGCAATCAGCCCCAGCATTTT.

The table lists this clonotype with many counts. The chain joins TRBV6-5 to TRBJ2-7; the match to TRBD2 covers 7 bases. Unmatched junction bases numbered 7, after V lost 3 bases and J lost 2 bases. CDR1 is MNHEY and CDR2 is SVGAGI in the germline V gene. The CDR3 consists of 15 residues. For the CDR3, the DNA is TGTGCCAGCAGTTATTTTCCTAGCGGAACCTACGAGCAGTACTTC. Translation: CASSYFPSGTYEQYF.

This clonotype was detected many times. The gene calls are TRBV12-3 or TRBV12-4 and TRBJ1-2; weak D call: TRBD1 (5 bases). V was shortened by 5 bases and J by 4 bases, with 17 bases between the two germline ends. The CDR3 length is 15 residues. CDR3 in amino acids: CASSPPDKRGYGYTF. The CDR3 DNA reads TGTGCCAGCAGTCCCCCGGACAAAAGGGGCTATGGCTACACCTTC.

The rearrangement links TRBV7-9 to TRBJ1-4, with 8 nucleotides matching TRBD1. The V segment lost 5 bases and the J segment 8 bases; nucleotides outside the gene matches: 10. CDR3 length: 15 residues. Germline V gene sequence: CDR1 SEHNR, CDR2 FQNEAQ (reference sequence). This CDR3 reads CASSITGQGGEKLFF. In nucleotides, the CDR3 is TGTGCCAGCAGCATAACAGGACAGGGAGGCGAAAAACTGTTTTTT.

The chain has TRBV20-1 and TRBJ2-5; 8 bases fit TRBD1. Germline-derived CDR1 and CDR2 are DFQATT and SNEGSKA (reference sequence). The V and J ends lost 6 bases and 2 bases, in that order; junction bases with no gene match: 8. The CDR3 contains 14 residues. CDR3 amino acids: CSAGLGTGQETQYF. The CDR3 DNA reads as TGCAGTGCCGGACTCGGGACAGGACAAGAGACCCAGTACTTC.

The V gene is TRBV20-1, the J gene TRBJ2-7, with D unresolved. Germline loops: CDR1 DFQATT, CDR2 SNEGSKA (reference sequence). Trimming cost V 5 bases and J 2 bases, with 19 bases left between them. CDR3 length: 15 residues. The CDR3 DNA follows: TGCAGTGCTGGCCCCGATAGTTTCAGTACCTACGAGCAGTACTTC. Encoded protein: CSAGPDSFSTYEQYF.

This clonotype appeared a few times. J is TRBJ1-1 and V is TRBV20-1; D gene uncertain. V dropped 0 bases and J dropped 1 base, with 9 bases sitting between them. This CDR3 is built from 14 residues. CDR1 and CDR2 from the germline V gene are DFQATT and SNEGSKA (reference sequence). The CDR3 sequence: CSARDLTKNTEAFF. The CDR3 DNA reads TGCAGTGCTAGAGACCTGACCAAGAACACTGAAGCTTTCTTT.

This clonotype showed up many times. The V gene is TRBV9, the J gene TRBJ1-6; D remains ambiguous. This CDR3 is built from 13 residues. Germline CDR1 and CDR2: SGDLS and YYNGEE. Trimming stripped 0 bases from V and 9 bases from J, with 7 bases between. As DNA, the CDR3 is TGTGCCAGCAGCGTAGCGGGGTTTTCACCCCTCCACTTT. It specifies CASSVAGFSPLHF. Supplemented by reference TRBV9 and TRBJ1-6, the full variable domain reads DSGVTQTPKHLITATGQRVTLRCSPRSGDLSVYWYQQSLDQGLQFLIQYYNGEERAKGNILERFSAQQFPDLHSELNLSSLELGDSALYFCASSVAGFSPLHFGNGTRLTVT.

The V gene is TRBV2, the J gene TRBJ1-5; D ambiguous. The CDR3 contains 12 residues. V lost 4 bases and J 14 bases, leaving 15 bases between the germline ends. Germline V gives CDR1 SNHLY, CDR2 FYNNEI. Here the CDR3 DNA reads TGTGCCAGCAGTGGGACTAGAAGCAATGAGCATTTT. It translates to CASSGTRSNEHF.

This chain links TRBV30 with TRBJ1-1; no firm D call. The germline CDR1 and CDR2 sequences are GTSNPN and SVGIG (reference sequence). The CDR3 has 13 amino acids. Trimming cost V 3 bases and J 3 bases, with 11 bases left between them. The DNA for the CDR3 is TGTGCCTGGAGGGATGGTGGGTACACTGAAGCTTTCTTT. Its protein is CAWRDGGYTEAFF.